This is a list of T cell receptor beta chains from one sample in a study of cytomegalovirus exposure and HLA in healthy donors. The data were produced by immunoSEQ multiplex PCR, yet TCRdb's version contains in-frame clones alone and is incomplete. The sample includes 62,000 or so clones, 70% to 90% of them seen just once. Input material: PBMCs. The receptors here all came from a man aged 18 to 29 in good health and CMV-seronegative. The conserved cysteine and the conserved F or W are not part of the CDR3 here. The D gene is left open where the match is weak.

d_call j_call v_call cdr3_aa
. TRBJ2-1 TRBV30 AWSELLGGPRTF
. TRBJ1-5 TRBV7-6 ASSPIGRGRDQPQH
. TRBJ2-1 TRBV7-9 ASSLGGAVEQF
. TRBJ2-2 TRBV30 AWSGAGAGRTGELF
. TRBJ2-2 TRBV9 ASSTRTANTGELF
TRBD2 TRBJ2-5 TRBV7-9 ASSRLAGGKGEETQY
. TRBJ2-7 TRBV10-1 ASSESTGGYSYEQY
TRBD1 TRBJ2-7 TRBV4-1 ASGRGQGIDEQY
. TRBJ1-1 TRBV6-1 ASSVNRGNTEAF
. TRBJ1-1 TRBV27 ASSLTGGPNTEAF
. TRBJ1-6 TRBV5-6 ASSWNRNSPLH
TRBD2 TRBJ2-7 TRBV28 ASVDFGRVDEQY
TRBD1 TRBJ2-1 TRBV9 ASSVSTGVRNEQF
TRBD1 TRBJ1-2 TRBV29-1 SARTGFGYT
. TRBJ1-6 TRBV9 ASSVGSESSPLH
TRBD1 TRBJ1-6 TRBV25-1 ASSALPGQGNSPLH
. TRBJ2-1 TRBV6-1 ASGADYNEQF
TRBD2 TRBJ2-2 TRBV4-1 ASSLQGRGGNTGELF
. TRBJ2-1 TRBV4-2 ASSQDPLGNEQF
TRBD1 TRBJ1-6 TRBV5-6 ASSQDRGTLPLH
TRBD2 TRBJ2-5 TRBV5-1 ASSFGEGETQY
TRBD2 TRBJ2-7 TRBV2 ASREIGLRGRVSEQY
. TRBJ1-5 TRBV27 ASSLWVGEPQH
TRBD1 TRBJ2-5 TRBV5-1 ASSSGQGAMETQY
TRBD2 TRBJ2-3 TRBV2 ASSEAQRFAGGLTDTQY
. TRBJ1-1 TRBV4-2 ASSQDSPGLTEAF
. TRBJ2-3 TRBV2 ASSLTRSDTQY
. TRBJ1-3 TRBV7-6 ASSLAQGNTIY
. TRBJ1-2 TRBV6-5 ASSLGTLYGYT
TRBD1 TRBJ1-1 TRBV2 ASSQGVMNTEAF
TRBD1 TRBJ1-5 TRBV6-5 ASSRTGSGQPQH
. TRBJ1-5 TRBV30 AWSVGGYSNQPQH
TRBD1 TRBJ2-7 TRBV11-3 ASSSRTGYDEQY
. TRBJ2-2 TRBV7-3 ASSLARAGELF
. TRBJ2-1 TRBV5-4 ASSPSGSSYNEQF
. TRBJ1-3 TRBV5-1 ASSSQGSGNTIY
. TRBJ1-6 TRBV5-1 ASSLSLGGNSPLH
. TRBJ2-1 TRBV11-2 ASSLDSPYHNEQF
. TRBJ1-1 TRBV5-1 ASRGSQGLNTEAF